These T cell receptor beta chains were read from a single sample in a study of neoadjuvant anti-PD-1 for oral cavity cancer. Here immunoSEQ multiplex PCR was the method, and the copy in TCRdb shows in-frame clones only, minus some. This sample has 60,000 to 75,000 clones; 79% occur once, and the top ten carry 2.6%. Sample: PBMCs, taken before nivolumab (anti-PD-1) treatment. Receptor source: a person between 40 and 85 years old with oral cavity squamous cell carcinoma. CDR3s include the opening cysteine and the closing phenylalanine or tryptophan. Each record gives: V gene, J gene, D gene, clone size, CDR3 DNA, CDR3 protein. The D gene is left open where the match is weak. Rows give clone size only sometimes, using once, few, many, or a class for an expanded clone.

V gene: TRBV23-1
J gene: TRBJ2-7
D gene: -
clone size: -
CDR3 DNA: TGCGCCAGCAGTCAGGAGGCTCACCTCTACGAGCAGTACTTC
CDR3 protein: CASSQEAHLYEQYF

V gene: TRBV29-1
J gene: TRBJ1-1
D gene: -
clone size: -
CDR3 DNA: TGCAGCGTTGAGATGGGCCGGAGCACTGAAGCTTTCTTT
CDR3 protein: CSVEMGRSTEAFF

V gene: TRBV27
J gene: TRBJ1-6
D gene: -
clone size: -
CDR3 DNA: -
CDR3 protein: CASSSSTGPSSYNSPLHF

V gene: TRBV29-1
J gene: TRBJ2-2
D gene: -
clone size: -
CDR3 DNA: TGCAGCGTTGACGGGGGGAACACCGGGGAGCTGTTTTTT
CDR3 protein: CSVDGGNTGELFF

V gene: TRBV5-1
J gene: TRBJ2-5
D gene: TRBD2
clone size: few
CDR3 DNA: TGCGCCAGCAGCTTGGGGCTAGCGGGAGCCCAAGAGACCCAGTACTTC
CDR3 protein: CASSLGLAGAQETQYF

V gene: TRBV5-6
J gene: TRBJ2-6
D gene: -
clone size: -
CDR3 DNA: TGTGCCAGCAGCTTTCCCGACAGAACAGGCGGAACTGGGGCCAACGTCCTGACTTTC
CDR3 protein: CASSFPDRTGGTGANVLTF

V gene: TRBV5-1
J gene: TRBJ1-1
D gene: -
clone size: -
CDR3 DNA: TGCGCCAGCAGCTTGGGTACAGGGACAAACACTGAAGCTTTCTTT
CDR3 protein: CASSLGTGTNTEAFF

V gene: TRBV15
J gene: TRBJ2-2
D gene: TRBD1
clone size: -
CDR3 DNA: TGTGCCACCAGCAATTTTACAGGGGCCGGGGAGCTGTTTTTT
CDR3 protein: CATSNFTGAGELFF

V gene: TRBV27
J gene: TRBJ2-7
D gene: -
clone size: -
CDR3 DNA: TGTGCCAGCAGACAGGAGCGGACTGGGGCAGGGAAGCAGTACTTC
CDR3 protein: CASRQERTGAGKQYF

V gene: TRBV7-9
J gene: TRBJ1-2
D gene: TRBD1
clone size: -
CDR3 DNA: TGTGCCAGCAGCTCCCGCGACAGGGGGCCCTATGGCTACACCTTC
CDR3 protein: CASSSRDRGPYGYTF

V gene: TRBV18
J gene: TRBJ1-2
D gene: TRBD1
clone size: -
CDR3 DNA: TGTGCCAGCTCACCACTGCCGGACAGGGATGGCTACACCTTC
CDR3 protein: CASSPLPDRDGYTF

V gene: TRBV7-9
J gene: TRBJ1-6
D gene: -
clone size: few
CDR3 DNA: TGTGCCAGCAGCTTAGAGGAGGATTCACCCCTCCACTTT
CDR3 protein: CASSLEEDSPLHF

V gene: TRBV25-1
J gene: TRBJ1-1
D gene: -
clone size: -
CDR3 DNA: TGTGCCAGCAGGAGGAGGGACGCTGAAGCTTTCTTT
CDR3 protein: CASRRRDAEAFF

V gene: TRBV5-6
J gene: TRBJ1-1
D gene: -
clone size: -
CDR3 DNA: TGTGCCAGCAGCTTTAACACTGAAGCTTTCTTT
CDR3 protein: CASSFNTEAFF

V gene: TRBV10-1
J gene: TRBJ1-2
D gene: TRBD1
clone size: -
CDR3 DNA: TGCGCCAGCAGCTTCGACAGGGCCGATGGCTACACCTTC
CDR3 protein: CASSFDRADGYTF

V gene: TRBV9
J gene: TRBJ2-1
D gene: TRBD2
clone size: once
CDR3 DNA: TGTGCCAGCAGCGTAGGCCTAGCGGCCTACAATGAGCAGTTCTTC
CDR3 protein: CASSVGLAAYNEQFF

V gene: TRBV13
J gene: TRBJ1-1
D gene: -
clone size: -
CDR3 DNA: TGTGCCAGCAGCTTTGGGCAGCTCTCTGAAGCTTTCTTT
CDR3 protein: CASSFGQLSEAFF

V gene: TRBV10-2
J gene: TRBJ2-7
D gene: -
clone size: -
CDR3 DNA: TGCGCCAGCAGTGCTGGCAGCGGCCCCTACGAGCAGTACTTC
CDR3 protein: CASSAGSGPYEQYF

V gene: TRBV27
J gene: TRBJ2-5
D gene: -
clone size: -
CDR3 DNA: TGTGCCAGCAGTCCTCGGGGCCAGCAGACCCAGTACTTC
CDR3 protein: CASSPRGQQTQYF

V gene: TRBV6-6
J gene: TRBJ2-3
D gene: -
clone size: once
CDR3 DNA: TGTGCCAGCAGTACCTCAGATACGCAGTATTTT
CDR3 protein: CASSTSDTQYF

V gene: TRBV18
J gene: TRBJ2-3
D gene: -
clone size: -
CDR3 DNA: TGTGCCAGCTCCCTAGGAGCTACCACAGATACGCAGTATTTT
CDR3 protein: CASSLGATTDTQYF

V gene: TRBV7-6
J gene: TRBJ2-2
D gene: -
clone size: -
CDR3 DNA: TGTGCCAGCAGCTTACCTTATGAGTGGGGGCCCGGGGAGCTGTTTTTT
CDR3 protein: CASSLPYEWGPGELFF

V gene: TRBV14
J gene: TRBJ1-2
D gene: -
clone size: -
CDR3 DNA: TGTGCCAGCAGTCAAGGTTCCGGGTATGGCTACACCTTC
CDR3 protein: CASSQGSGYGYTF

V gene: TRBV7-3
J gene: TRBJ1-1
D gene: -
clone size: -
CDR3 DNA: TGTGCCAGCAGCCTTCTGGGCAGGGGTACTGAAGCTTTCTTT
CDR3 protein: CASSLLGRGTEAFF

V gene: TRBV30
J gene: TRBJ1-1
D gene: TRBD1
clone size: -
CDR3 DNA: TGTGCCTGGAGTGTTCCAATGACAGGGACAGCTTTCTTT
CDR3 protein: CAWSVPMTGTAFF

V gene: TRBV10-3
J gene: TRBJ1-1
D gene: -
clone size: -
CDR3 DNA: TGTGCCATCAGTGAGTCGGACAGCAGAGAAGCTTTCTTT
CDR3 protein: CAISESDSREAFF

V gene: TRBV6-5
J gene: TRBJ2-1
D gene: TRBD2
clone size: -
CDR3 DNA: TGTGCCAGCAGTTTCCGGACTAGCGGGAGGGCCGAATTCTTC
CDR3 protein: CASSFRTSGRAEFF

V gene: TRBV9
J gene: TRBJ2-1
D gene: TRBD2
clone size: -
CDR3 DNA: TGTGCCAGCAGCCTCCTTTCGACTAGCGGGAGTCCCCAGGATGAGCAGTTCTTC
CDR3 protein: CASSLLSTSGSPQDEQFF

V gene: TRBV21-1
J gene: TRBJ2-7
D gene: -
clone size: few
CDR3 DNA: TGTGCCAGCAGCAAACCCCCGGACCATCGCTCCTACGAGCAGTACTTC
CDR3 protein: CASSKPPDHRSYEQYF

V gene: TRBV5-6
J gene: TRBJ2-1
D gene: TRBD1
clone size: -
CDR3 DNA: TGTGCCAGCAGCTACCGGACAGGGGGTTCCTACAATGAGCAGTTCTTC
CDR3 protein: CASSYRTGGSYNEQFF

V gene: TRBV4-2
J gene: TRBJ1-1
D gene: -
clone size: -
CDR3 DNA: TGTGCCAGCAGCCCTTCAGGGGTGAACACTGAAGCTTTCTTT
CDR3 protein: CASSPSGVNTEAFF

V gene: TRBV6-5
J gene: TRBJ1-2
D gene: -
clone size: -
CDR3 DNA: TGTGCCAGCAGTCTCGGTATCTATGGCTACACCTTC
CDR3 protein: CASSLGIYGYTF

V gene: TRBV5-4
J gene: TRBJ2-4
D gene: -
clone size: -
CDR3 DNA: TGTGCCAGCAGCTTAGAAGGGGTGAGGAAAAACATTCAGTACTTC
CDR3 protein: CASSLEGVRKNIQYF

V gene: TRBV5-4
J gene: TRBJ1-1
D gene: TRBD1
clone size: few
CDR3 DNA: TGTGCCAGCAGCTGGGACAGGGACACTGAAGCTTTCTTT
CDR3 protein: CASSWDRDTEAFF